Shown below are 5 T cell receptor beta chains from a single sample sequenced in a study of T cell changes during pregnancy in multiple sclerosis. Method: immunoSEQ multiplex PCR; TCRdb's copy keeps in-frame clones and lacks some. This table holds under 80,000 clones, over 85% found once. The sample was peripheral blood, taken after pregnancy. These receptor sequences come from a female donor in good health, enrolled as a control in a pregnancy study.

The DNA of the CDR3 is TGTGCCAGCAGTATAACACCCGACAGGGAGGTATCTGAAGCTTTCTTT. Amino acid sequence: CASSITPDREVSEAFF. V usage is TRBV28 and J usage is TRBJ1-1; 7 bases are shared with TRBD1. The CDR3 contains 16 residues. V trimming: 5 bases; J trimming: 6 bases; junction bases outside the gene matches: 15. CDR1 and CDR2 (germline): MDHEN, SYDVKM.

J is TRBJ1-5 and V is TRBV5-4; 7 nucleotides agree with TRBD1. This CDR3 is 14 amino acids long. Per germline, CDR1 SGHNT and CDR2 YYREEE (reference sequence). V lost 4 bases, J lost 4 bases, and 5 bases stayed unmatched. CDR3 sequence reads: CASSVQGRNQPQHF. In DNA form, the CDR3 reads TGTGCCAGCAGCGTACAGGGGAGGAATCAGCCCCAGCATTTT. Full variable domain (missing parts from reference TRBV5-4 and TRBJ1-5): ETGVTQSPTHLIKTRGQQVTLRCSSQSGHNTVSWYQQALGQGPQFIFQYYREEENGRGNFPPRFSGLQFPNYSSELNVNALELDDSALYLCASSVQGRNQPQHFGDGTRLSIL.

The chain carries TRBV28 and TRBJ1-2; perhaps TRBD1 as D (5 bases). V dropped 7 bases and J dropped 1 base, with 10 bases sitting between them. This CDR3 has 13 amino acids. In germline, CDR1 is MDHEN, CDR2 SYDVKM. The CDR3 sequence: CASIGGLNYGYTF. In DNA, the CDR3 is TGTGCCAGCATCGGGGGTCTTAACTATGGCTACACCTTC.

This chain joins TRBV4-3 and TRBJ2-1, with a weak D call TRBD1 (6 bases). Germline-derived CDR1 and CDR2 are LGHNA and YSLEER. The CDR3 is 14 residues long. Trimming shortened V by 4 bases and J by 1 base, and 8 bases separated the two germline ends. The CDR3 DNA reads as TGCGCCAGCAGCCCTCAGGGGTCCTACAATGAGCAGTTCTTC. This codes for CASSPQGSYNEQFF.

The rearrangement links TRBV19 to TRBJ2-7; TRBD1 is a possible D gene (5 bases). The CDR3 extends over 13 amino acids. V lost 9 bases, J lost 0 bases, and 12 bases lay in between. Germline CDR1 reads LNHDA; CDR2 reads SQIVND (reference sequence). CDR3 amino acids: CASQDSNSYEQYF. In nucleotides, the CDR3 is TGTGCCAGCCAAGACAGTAACTCCTACGAGCAGTACTTC.